This T cell receptor (beta chain) came from a study of identical twins. V gave up 1 base and J gave up 4 bases; unmatched junction bases: 7. The CDR3 totals 17 residues. cDNA carried unique molecular identifiers, and a universal primer site was added by template switching. TCRdb itself ran the 5' RACE reads through MiXCR, one entry per CDR3 protein. The sample gives a few hundred thousand distinct CDR3 sequences, under 9% of which show up once; around 2.1% is in the top ten. Study outcomes and limitations: Cord blood beta clonotypes that were abundant carried fewer insertions, and memory repertoires showed no such trend. Alpha sequences that were out-of-frame and twin-shared showed an excess of low generation probability.

This clonotype was seen at least ten times. What it recognizes is unknown. These same data were also listed under a study on yellow fever vaccine responses in identical twins.

The receptor's source is a woman between 18 and 30 years old in good health. The sequenced sample consisted of memory (CD45RO+) T cells sorted from blood. The chain recombines TRBV12-3 or TRBV12-4 with TRBJ1-5, with 10 bases lining up with TRBD1. The DNA for the CDR3 is TGTGCCAGCAGTTTAGGCCGGGACAGGGGAGGAAATCAGCCCCAGCATTTT. Amino acids: CASSLGRDRGGNQPQHF.